Given below is one T cell receptor beta chain in context. Its target is not known. This table comes from immunoSEQ multiplex PCR, and its TCRdb copy is limited to in-frame clones, with some not included. Of around 980,000 clones in the sample, around three quarters were seen once. This sample was included in a study of shared clonotypes between healthy human individuals. Germline CDR1 is ENHRY and CDR2 is SYGVKD. V lost 4 bases to trimming and J lost 8 bases; unmatched junction nucleotides: 5. The CDR3 has 13 residues. Overall study results and limits: Collection of samples was limited to blood; tissue repertoires likely differ.

The receptor was derived from a man aged 18 to 35 in good health. Some clones in this sample may be carry-over from other donors' samples. The sequenced material came from memory CD4+ T cells from PBMCs. The subset denotes: CD45RA-negative fraction. The V gene is TRBV10-3, the J gene TRBJ2-1, with TRBD2 identical over 7 bases. CDR3 loop: CAISVRTSDEQFF. CDR3 nucleotides: TGTGCCATCAGTGTAAGGACTAGTGATGAGCAGTTCTTC.